This T cell receptor beta chain was found in a study of shared T cell receptors in the human thymus. This table comes from immunoSEQ multiplex PCR, and its TCRdb copy is limited to in-frame clones, with some not included. The table has roughly 710,000 clones, approximately 85% seen once. Germline CDR1 and CDR2: LNHDA and SQIVND (reference sequence). With 6 bases clipped from V and 8 bases from J, the junction kept 16 bases outside the gene matches. The CDR3 loop spans 17 amino acids. The same sample was also studied in work on human thymus T cells. In that study: Infants, healthy and Finnish, who were having corrective surgery for congenital heart defects served as donors. Thymus tissue for the work was resected from patients undergoing corrective heart surgery. Gene usage (both V and J) appeared biased in thymic and blood repertoires. Unrelated individuals were reported by related research to share highly overlapping thymic repertoires.

The V and J genes are TRBV19 and TRBJ1-2, with 12 bases fitting TRBD1. The source is a girl less than two years old with a congenital heart defect. The sequenced sample was thymocytes. The CDR3: CASSPPGQGAHQEGYTF. CDR3 nucleotide sequence: TGTGCCAGTAGCCCCCCGGGACAGGGGGCCCACCAGGAGGGCTACACCTTC.